Sequencing of this T cell receptor (beta chain) was carried out in a study of graft-versus-host responses after intestinal transplantation. At the level of the study: Following induction with anti-thymocyte globulin, all recipients were given tacrolimus and steroids for around three years.

Worth noting for this clone: What it binds is unknown.

The CDR3 length is 11 residues. Trimming cost V 10 bases and J 0 bases, with 4 bases left between them. Germline assignment: CDR1 SNHLY and CDR2 FYNNEI. Study-wide results and limits: Investigators detected GvH clones in recipient marrow, with some emerging earlier in ileum or blood. Association was observed between peak circulating GvH clone levels and early post-transplant HvG declines.

TCRdb's copy holds only in-frame clones and misses some; the assay was immunoSEQ multiplex PCR. This sample yields approximately 60,000 clones, of which 90% to 95% are seen a single time; about 1.5% belongs to the top ten. Specimen: unstimulated CD8+ T cells sorted from spleen or lymph node cells, collected before transplant. The clonotype was recovered from a human donor who was the organ donor for an intestinal transplant. The genes are TRBV2 and TRBJ1-3; D uncertain. CDR3 region: CAINSGNTIYF. In DNA, the CDR3 is TGTGCCATCAACTCTGGAAACACCATATATTTT.